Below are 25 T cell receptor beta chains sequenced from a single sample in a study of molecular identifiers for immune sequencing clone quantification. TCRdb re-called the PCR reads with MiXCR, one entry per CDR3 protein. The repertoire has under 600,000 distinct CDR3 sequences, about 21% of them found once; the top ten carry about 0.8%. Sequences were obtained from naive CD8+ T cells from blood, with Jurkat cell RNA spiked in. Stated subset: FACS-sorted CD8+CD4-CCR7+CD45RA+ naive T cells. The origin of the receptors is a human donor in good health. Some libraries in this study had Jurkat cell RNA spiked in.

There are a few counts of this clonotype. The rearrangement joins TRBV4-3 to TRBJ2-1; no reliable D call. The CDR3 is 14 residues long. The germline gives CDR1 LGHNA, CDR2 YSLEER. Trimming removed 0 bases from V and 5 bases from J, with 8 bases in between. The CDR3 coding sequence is TGCGCCAGCAGCCAAGAGACCATTAACAATGAGCAGTTCTTC. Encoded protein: CASSQETINNEQFF.

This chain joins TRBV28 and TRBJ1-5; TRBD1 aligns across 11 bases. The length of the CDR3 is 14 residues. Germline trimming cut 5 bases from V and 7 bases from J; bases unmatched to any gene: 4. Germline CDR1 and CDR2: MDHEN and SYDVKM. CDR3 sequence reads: CASSKGQGGQPQHF. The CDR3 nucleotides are TGTGCCAGCAGTAAGGGACAGGGGGGCCAGCCCCAGCATTTT.

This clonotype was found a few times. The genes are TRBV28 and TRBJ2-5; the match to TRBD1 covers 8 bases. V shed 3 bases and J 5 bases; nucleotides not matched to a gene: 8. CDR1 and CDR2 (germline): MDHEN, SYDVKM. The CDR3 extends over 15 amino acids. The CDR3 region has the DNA TGTGCCAGCAGTTTCCGACAGGGGATGGGGGAGACCCAGTACTTC. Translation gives CASSFRQGMGETQYF.

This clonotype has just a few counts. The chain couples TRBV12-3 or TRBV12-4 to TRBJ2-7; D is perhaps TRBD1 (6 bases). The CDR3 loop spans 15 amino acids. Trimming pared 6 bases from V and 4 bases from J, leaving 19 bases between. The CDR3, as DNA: TGTGCCAGCAGCGGACAGCCCGGACCTTGGTACGAGCAGTACTTC. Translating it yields CASSGQPGPWYEQYF.

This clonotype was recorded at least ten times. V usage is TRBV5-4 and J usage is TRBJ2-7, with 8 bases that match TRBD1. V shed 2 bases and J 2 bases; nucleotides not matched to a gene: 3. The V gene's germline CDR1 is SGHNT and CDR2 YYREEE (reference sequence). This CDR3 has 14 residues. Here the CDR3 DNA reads TGTGCCAGCAGCTTACGGGACAGGACCTACGAGCAGTACTTC. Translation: CASSLRDRTYEQYF.

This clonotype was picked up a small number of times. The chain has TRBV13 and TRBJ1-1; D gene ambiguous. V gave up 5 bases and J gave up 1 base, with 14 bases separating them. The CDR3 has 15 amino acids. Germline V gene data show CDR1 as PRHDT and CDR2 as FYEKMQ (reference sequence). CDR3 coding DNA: TGTGCCAGCAGCAAGTACAGAGGGTCGAACACTGAAGCTTTCTTT. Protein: CASSKYRGSNTEAFF.

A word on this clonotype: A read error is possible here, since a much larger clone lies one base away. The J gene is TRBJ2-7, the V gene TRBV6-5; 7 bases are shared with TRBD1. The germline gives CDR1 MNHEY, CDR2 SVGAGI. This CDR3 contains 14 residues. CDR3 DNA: TGTGCCAGCAGTTACTCTCAGGGGGTATACGAGCGGTACTTC. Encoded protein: CASSYSQGVYERYF.

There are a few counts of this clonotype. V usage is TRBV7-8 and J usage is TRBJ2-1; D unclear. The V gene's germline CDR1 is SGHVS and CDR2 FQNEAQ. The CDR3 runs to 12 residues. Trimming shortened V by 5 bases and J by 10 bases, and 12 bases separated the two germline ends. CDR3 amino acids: CASSLILSEQFF. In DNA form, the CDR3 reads TGTGCCAGCAGCCTTATTTTATCCGAGCAGTTCTTC.

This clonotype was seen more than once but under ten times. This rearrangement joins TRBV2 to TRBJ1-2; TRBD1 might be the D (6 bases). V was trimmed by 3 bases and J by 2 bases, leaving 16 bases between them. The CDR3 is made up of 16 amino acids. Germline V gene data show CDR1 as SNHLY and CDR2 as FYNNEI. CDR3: CASSDTQDRLNYGYTF. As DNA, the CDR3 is TGTGCCAGCAGTGACACACAGGACAGACTAAACTATGGCTACACCTTC.

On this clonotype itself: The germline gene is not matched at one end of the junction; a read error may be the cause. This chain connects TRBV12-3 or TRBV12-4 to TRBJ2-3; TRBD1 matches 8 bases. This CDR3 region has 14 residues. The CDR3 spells CASGLDRALDTQYF. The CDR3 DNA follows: TGTGCCAGCGGTTTGGACAGGGCGTTAGATACGCAGTATTTT.

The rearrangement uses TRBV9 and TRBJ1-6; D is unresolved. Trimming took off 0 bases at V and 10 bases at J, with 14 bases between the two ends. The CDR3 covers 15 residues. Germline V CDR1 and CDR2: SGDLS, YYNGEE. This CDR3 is CASSVDEGFGSPLHF. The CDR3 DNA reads TGTGCCAGCAGCGTAGATGAGGGATTCGGATCACCCCTCCACTTT. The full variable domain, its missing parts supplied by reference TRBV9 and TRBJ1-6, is DSGVTQTPKHLITATGQRVTLRCSPRSGDLSVYWYQQSLDQGLQFLIQYYNGEERAKGNILERFSAQQFPDLHSELNLSSLELGDSALYFCASSVDEGFGSPLHFGNGTRLTVT.

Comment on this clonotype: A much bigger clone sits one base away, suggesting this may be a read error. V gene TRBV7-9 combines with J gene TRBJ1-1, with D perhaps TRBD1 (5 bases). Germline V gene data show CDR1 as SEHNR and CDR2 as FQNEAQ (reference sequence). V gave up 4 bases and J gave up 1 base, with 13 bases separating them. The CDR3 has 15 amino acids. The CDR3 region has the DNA TGTGCCAGCAGCTCTGAGGGGCAACCGAACACTGAAGCTTTCTTT. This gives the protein CASSSEGQPNTEAFF.

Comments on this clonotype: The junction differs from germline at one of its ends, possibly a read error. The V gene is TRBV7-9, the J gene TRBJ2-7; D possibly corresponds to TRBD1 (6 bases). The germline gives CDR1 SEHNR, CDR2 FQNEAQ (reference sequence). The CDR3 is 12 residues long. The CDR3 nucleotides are TGTGCCAGCAGCTATGGGGGCCACGAGCGGTACTTC. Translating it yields CASSYGGHERYF. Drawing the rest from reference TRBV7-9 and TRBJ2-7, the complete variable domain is DTGVSQNPRHKITKRGQNVTFRCDPISEHNRLYWYRQTLGQGPEFLTYFQNEAQLEKSRLLSDRFSAERPKGSFSTLEIQRTEQGDSAMYLCASSYGGHERYFGPGTRLTVT.

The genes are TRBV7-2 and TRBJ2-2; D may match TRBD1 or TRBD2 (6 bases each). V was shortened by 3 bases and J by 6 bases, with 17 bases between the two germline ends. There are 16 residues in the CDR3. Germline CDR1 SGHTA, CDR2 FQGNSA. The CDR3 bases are TGTGCCAGCAGCTTGGGGCAGGGGAGGTTACCCGGGGAGCTGTTTTTT. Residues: CASSLGQGRLPGELFF.

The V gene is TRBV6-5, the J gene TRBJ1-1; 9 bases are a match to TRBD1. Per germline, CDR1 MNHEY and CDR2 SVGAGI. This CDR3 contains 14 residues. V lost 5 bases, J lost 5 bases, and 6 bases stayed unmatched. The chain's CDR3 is CASSTWTGVTEAFF. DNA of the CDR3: TGTGCCAGCAGTACCTGGACAGGGGTTACTGAAGCTTTCTTT.

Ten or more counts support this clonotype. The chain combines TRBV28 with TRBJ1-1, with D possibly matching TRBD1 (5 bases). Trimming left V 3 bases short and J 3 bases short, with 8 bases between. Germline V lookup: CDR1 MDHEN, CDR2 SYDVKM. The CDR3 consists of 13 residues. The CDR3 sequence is CASSFGGDTEAFF. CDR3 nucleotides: TGTGCCAGCAGTTTCGGAGGGGACACTGAAGCTTTCTTT.

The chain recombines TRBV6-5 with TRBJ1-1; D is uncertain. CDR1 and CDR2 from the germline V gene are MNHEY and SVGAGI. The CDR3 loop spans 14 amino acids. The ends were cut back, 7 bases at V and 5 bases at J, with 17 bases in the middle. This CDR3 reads CASNKDGGRTEAFF. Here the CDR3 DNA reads TGTGCCAGCAATAAGGACGGCGGAAGGACTGAAGCTTTCTTT.

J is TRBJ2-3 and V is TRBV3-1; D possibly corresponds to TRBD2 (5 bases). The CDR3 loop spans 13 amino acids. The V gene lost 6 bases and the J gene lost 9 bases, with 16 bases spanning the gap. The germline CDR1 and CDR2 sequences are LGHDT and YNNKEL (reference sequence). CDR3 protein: CASRDSLDETQYF. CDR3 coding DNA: TGTGCCAGCAGAGACTCACTAGATGAAACGCAGTATTTT.

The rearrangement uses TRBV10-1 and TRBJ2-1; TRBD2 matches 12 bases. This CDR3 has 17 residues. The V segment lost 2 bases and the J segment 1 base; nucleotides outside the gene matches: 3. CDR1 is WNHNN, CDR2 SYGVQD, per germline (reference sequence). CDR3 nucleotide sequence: TGCGCCAGCAGTGAGGGACTAGCGGGGCTATCCTACAATGAGCAGTTCTTC. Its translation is CASSEGLAGLSYNEQFF.

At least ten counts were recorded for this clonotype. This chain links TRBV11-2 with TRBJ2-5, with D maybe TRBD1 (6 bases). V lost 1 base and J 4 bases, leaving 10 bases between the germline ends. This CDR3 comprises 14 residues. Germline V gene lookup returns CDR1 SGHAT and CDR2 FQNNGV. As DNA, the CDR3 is TGTGCCAGCAGCTTAGGACCAGGGGCAGAGACCCAGTACTTC. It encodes CASSLGPGAETQYF.

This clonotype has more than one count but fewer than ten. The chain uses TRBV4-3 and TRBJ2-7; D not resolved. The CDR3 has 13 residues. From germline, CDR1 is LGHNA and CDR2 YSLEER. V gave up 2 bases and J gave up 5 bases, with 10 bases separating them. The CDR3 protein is CASSQSEFHEQYF. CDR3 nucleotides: TGCGCCAGCAGCCAATCGGAGTTTCACGAGCAGTACTTC.

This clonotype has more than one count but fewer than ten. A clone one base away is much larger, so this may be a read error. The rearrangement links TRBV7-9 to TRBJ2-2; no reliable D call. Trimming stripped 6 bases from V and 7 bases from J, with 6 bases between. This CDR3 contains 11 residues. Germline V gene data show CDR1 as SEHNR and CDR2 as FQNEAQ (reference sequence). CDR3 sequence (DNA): TGTGCCAGCAGTCCGAACGGGGAGCTGTTTTTT. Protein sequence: CASSPNGELFF.

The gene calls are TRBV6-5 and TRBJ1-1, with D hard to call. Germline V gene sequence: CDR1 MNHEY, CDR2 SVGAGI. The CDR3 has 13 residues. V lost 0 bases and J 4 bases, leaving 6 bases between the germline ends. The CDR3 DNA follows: TGTGCCAGCAGTTACTCGAGGAGCACTGAAGCTTTCTTT. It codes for CASSYSRSTEAFF.

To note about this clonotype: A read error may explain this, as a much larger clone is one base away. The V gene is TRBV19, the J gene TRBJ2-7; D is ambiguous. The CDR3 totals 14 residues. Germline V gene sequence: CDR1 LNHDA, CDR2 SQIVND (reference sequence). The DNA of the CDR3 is TGTGCCAGTAGTATAGATCTCGGTTCCTACGAGCTGTACTTC. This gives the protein CASSIDLGSYELYF. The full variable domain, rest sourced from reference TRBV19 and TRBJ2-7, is DGGITQSPKYLFRKEGQNVTLSCEQNLNHDAMYWYRQDPGQGLRLIYYSQIVNDFQKGDIAEGYSVSREKKESFPLTVTSAQKNPTAFYLCASSIDLGSYELYFGPGTRLTVT.

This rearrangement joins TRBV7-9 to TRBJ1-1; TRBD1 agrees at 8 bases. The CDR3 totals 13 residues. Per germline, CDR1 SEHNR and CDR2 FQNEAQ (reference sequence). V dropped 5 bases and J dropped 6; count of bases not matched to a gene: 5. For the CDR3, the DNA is TGTGCCAGCAGCGCCACAGGGGGATCTGAAGCTTTCTTT. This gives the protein CASSATGGSEAFF. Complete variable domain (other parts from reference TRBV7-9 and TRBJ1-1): DTGVSQNPRHKITKRGQNVTFRCDPISEHNRLYWYRQTLGQGPEFLTYFQNEAQLEKSRLLSDRFSAERPKGSFSTLEIQRTEQGDSAMYLCASSATGGSEAFFGQGTRLTVV.